This TCR beta chain emerged from a study of identical twins (dated by TCRdb to the mid-2010s). About the study as a whole: TCR alpha and beta repertoires from monozygotic twins, unrelated adults of various ages and cord blood were deep-sequenced to test whether fetal clonotypes persist. To rule out contamination, the twin experiments were replicated at different times with different library preparation protocols.

V is reduced by 2 bases and J by 3 bases, leaving a spacing of 12 bases between them. The CDR3 holds 15 amino acids from the cysteine to the phenylalanine. The retained sequence is limited to the CDR3, 45 bases, with the frame set at the first base. The germline V gene provides CDR1 ENHRY and CDR2 SYGVKD. Beyond this particular receptor, the publication reports: Compared with coincidental sharing between unrelated individuals, out-of-frame TCR alpha sequences shared between twins had an excess of sequences with low generation probability. Zero-insertion analyses could be partly confounded by invariant T cells such as MAIT and iNKT, though diverse VJ usage argued against such confounding for most clonotypes. Excess twin sharing in beta out-of-frame sequences was weaker because fewer shared sequences lowered the signal-to-noise ratio. Fewer insertions were carried by abundant cord blood beta clonotypes, a similar but weaker trend appeared in young adult naive repertoires, and no such trend appeared in memory repertoires. Because the same donors could not be followed over many years, the conclusions relied on cross-sectional statistical analysis. In monozygotic twins, out-of-frame TCR alpha sharing was systematically underestimated by recombination models, although the models agreed with sharing between unrelated individuals.

Concerning this clonotype: The clone's antigen remains unknown. Per-nucleotide qualities are absent, and no much larger clonotype sits a single base away.

Every donor in the study was a healthy Caucasian. Three pairs of female monozygotic twins, all aged about 18 to 30 years, made up the twin cohort. RNA for TCR libraries was isolated from peripheral blood mononuclear cells. Libraries were made using 5' RACE. Sequencing relied on an Illumina HiSeq 2000. Template switching introduced a universal primer binding site; the final cDNA contained a unique molecular identifier, enabling accurate counting of TCR cDNA molecules. First-strand cDNA for TCR alpha and beta chains was synthesized from specific primers in the conserved constant-segment region. Each cDNA library was double barcoded, with a SMART-Mk sample barcode plus Illumina barcodes, to control for contamination. TruSeq adapter sequences and Illumina sample barcodes were added in two successive PCR steps. The TCR alpha and beta cDNA libraries were sequenced on the Illumina HiSeq platform using custom primers. Under the source paper's analysis protocol: Unique molecular identifiers were extracted from raw reads with MiGEC, and CDR3 positions were determined with MiXCR. For each individual, recombination models were inferred using an EM algorithm with the repgenHMM and IGoR tools. The analysis of shared clonotypes was done with the tcR package in R, with sharing normalized by the product of cloneset sizes. To study raw recombination free of thymic and clonal selection effects, out-of-frame nonproductive sequences were analyzed. TCRdb redid the processing of the public reads, applying fastp at Q25 and MiXCR, and retained in-frame beta chains. Records with the same CDR3 protein are collapsed into one entry carrying the most frequent genes and DNA. TCRdb's processing, not the study's, gives the V and J calls here. A total of hundreds of thousands of distinct CDR3 sequences appear in this sample, around 12% of them only once. Around 1.6% of the sample is in the top ten clones.

These data also featured in a second study, about yellow fever vaccine responses in identical twins. The second investigation adds: The T cell response to vaccination in identical twins was reported by the authors to appear partly convergent and partly personalized. Focusing on identical twins, the study followed the T cell clones that responded to the vaccine, and did so with precision.

The source is a woman aged 18-30 years in good health. The specimen was PBMCs. This receptor chain uses TRBV10-3 and TRBJ2-3; TRBD1 is a weak D gene call, 7 bases matching. The nucleotide sequence is TGTGCCATCAGTGAGACAGGGGCGGGAACAGATACGCAGTATTTT. Its product reads: CAISETGAGTDTQYF.